These 19 T cell receptor beta chains were sequenced from one sample in a study of T-cell memory formation after mild COVID-19. TCRdb re-analysed the 5' RACE reads in MiXCR, keeping a single row per CDR3 protein. The sample has roughly 400,000 distinct CDR3 sequences; roughly 18% are singletons. Sequenced: PBMCs or a T cell subset sorted from them (not recorded which). Every receptor here comes from a man between 18 and 35 years old who had mild COVID-19 (a few samples of this study predate the infection). Cell type and time point are not known.

V is TRBV5-5 and J is TRBJ2-5; TRBD1 agrees at 8 bases. In germline, CDR1 is SGHKS, CDR2 YYEKEE (reference sequence). The CDR3 is 14 amino acids. The ends lost 3 bases at V and 5 bases at J; junction bases unmatched: 6. CDR3 residues: CASSYPGTGETQYF. Written as DNA, the CDR3 is TGTGCCAGCAGCTACCCCGGGACAGGCGAGACCCAGTACTTC.

The V and J genes are TRBV6-6 and TRBJ2-7; no firm D call. Germline CDR1 MNHNY, CDR2 SVGAGI (reference sequence). The CDR3 runs to 15 residues. V was trimmed by 6 bases and J by 0 bases, leaving 15 bases between them. The DNA for the CDR3 is TGTGCCAGCAGCCTCCGCTTACTCCGCTCCTACGAGCAGTACGTC. This translates into CASSLRLLRSYEQYV.

At least ten counts were recorded for this clonotype. This chain uses TRBV12-3 or TRBV12-4 with TRBJ2-7; TRBD2 aligns across 8 bases. This CDR3 is built from 15 residues. The trim removed 5 bases at V and 5 bases at J, leaving 11 bases unmatched. The CDR3 is CASSPIPGGHDEQYF. The CDR3 DNA is TGTGCCAGCAGTCCCATCCCGGGGGGGCACGACGAGCAGTACTTC.

This clonotype was seen a few times. The J gene is TRBJ2-3, the V gene TRBV20-1; TRBD2 matches at 14 bases. The CDR3 is made up of 16 amino acids. Germline V lookup: CDR1 DFQATT, CDR2 SNEGSKA (reference sequence). The ends lost 3 bases at V and 2 bases at J; junction bases unmatched: 4. CDR3 sequence reads: CSARPTSGGDTDTQYF. The CDR3 DNA is TGCAGTGCTAGGCCGACTAGCGGGGGGGACACAGATACGCAGTATTTT.

This clonotype was seen only a few times. The chain employs TRBV9 and TRBJ2-5; 7 positions agree with TRBD1. Germline V gene sequence: CDR1 SGDLS, CDR2 YYNGEE. With V trimmed by 0 bases and J by 5 bases, 10 bases remained unmatched. CDR3 length: 16 amino acids. In nucleotides, the CDR3 is TGTGCCAGCAGCGTAGAATTAGGGGGCAGGTCGGAGACCCAGTACTTC. Translated, it gives CASSVELGGRSETQYF.

V is TRBV27 and J is TRBJ2-7, with a tentative D call TRBD1 (7 bases). The CDR3 is made up of 14 amino acids. Per the germline V gene, CDR1 is MNHEY and CDR2 is SMNVEV (reference sequence). Trimming left V 6 bases short and J 1 base short, with 13 bases between. CDR3 residues: CASSRAGGSYEQYV. CDR3 DNA: TGTGCCAGCAGCCGTGCAGGGGGGTCCTACGAGCAGTACGTC.

This clonotype was observed at least ten times. The V gene is TRBV5-1, the J gene TRBJ2-5, with D possibly being TRBD2 (6 bases). V was clipped by 4 bases and J by 1 base, with 14 bases between them. The CDR3 has 15 amino acids. The germline V gene encodes CDR1 SGHRS and CDR2 YFSETQ. The CDR3 loop reads CASSAEGMAQETQYF. CDR3 DNA: TGCGCCAGCAGCGCGGAGGGGATGGCCCAAGAGACCCAGTACTTC.

The CDR3 spells CASRWDGENSYEQYF. DNA for the CDR3: TGTGCCAGCAGGTGGGACGGAGAAAACTCCTACGAGCAGTACTTC. The chain couples TRBV11-2 to TRBJ2-7; D is tentatively TRBD1 or TRBD2 (5 bases each). Per the germline V gene, CDR1 is SGHAT and CDR2 is FQNNGV. V lost 6 bases, J lost 0 bases, and 15 bases lay in between. The CDR3 has 15 residues.

This clonotype has just a few counts. V usage is TRBV7-9 and J usage is TRBJ2-2; D may be TRBD1 (6 bases). CDR1 and CDR2 (germline): SEHNR, FQNEAQ (reference sequence). This CDR3 has 14 residues. With 10 bases removed from V and 1 base from J, the gap between germline ends came to 13 bases. CDR3 DNA: TGTGCCACCCCCAGGACAGAGAACACCGGGGAGCTGTTTTTT. It yields the protein CATPRTENTGELFF.

This chain joins TRBV5-1 and TRBJ2-1; D is perhaps TRBD2 (5 bases). Germline CDR1 is SGHRS and CDR2 is YFSETQ. The CDR3 length is 12 residues. Trimming cost V 3 bases and J 8 bases, with 9 bases left between them. CDR3 protein: CASSWTGYEQFF. The CDR3 DNA reads as TGCGCCAGCAGCTGGACTGGGTATGAGCAGTTCTTC.

The chain recombines TRBV20-1 with TRBJ2-1, with 10 bases matching TRBD2. V was clipped by 5 bases and J by 12 bases; unmatched bases: 13. This CDR3 comprises 14 residues. The germline V gene has CDR1 DFQATT and CDR2 SNEGSKA (reference sequence). The DNA of the CDR3 is TGCAGTGCTCATAGCGGGGGGCAACGAGCAAGGCAGTTCTTC. Translation gives CSAHSGGQRARQFF.

This clonotype was seen repeatedly, ten times or more. The rearrangement joins TRBV7-2 to TRBJ2-5; 8 positions match TRBD2. Per the germline V gene, CDR1 is SGHTA and CDR2 is FQGNSA. This CDR3 comprises 14 residues. With V trimmed by 6 bases and J by 2 bases, 5 bases remained unmatched. Here the CDR3 reads CASSRPGGQETQYF. The CDR3 DNA reads TGTGCCAGCAGTCGTCCGGGGGGGCAAGAGACCCAGTACTTC.

This clonotype has a handful of counts. This chain links TRBV3-1 with TRBJ2-5; TRBD2 might be the D (5 bases). This CDR3 region has 15 residues. Per the germline V gene, CDR1 is LGHDT and CDR2 is YNNKEL (reference sequence). Trimming removed 1 base from V and 2 bases from J, with 11 bases in between. The CDR3 sequence is CASSQVRRRQETQYF. The CDR3 coding sequence is TGTGCCAGCAGCCAAGTCAGGAGGAGACAAGAGACCCAGTACTTC.

Ten or more counts support this clonotype. The V gene is TRBV12-3 or TRBV12-4, the J gene TRBJ1-1; no clear D. The CDR3 spans 12 residues. Trimming removed 3 bases from V and 4 bases from J, with 6 bases in between. In DNA, the CDR3 is TGTGCCAGCAGTTTTAGTGGCACTGAAGCTTTCTTT. This translates into CASSFSGTEAFF.

J is TRBJ2-2 and V is TRBV19; D is unresolved. In germline, CDR1 is LNHDA, CDR2 SQIVND (reference sequence). Trimming left V 5 bases short and J 4 bases short, with 14 bases between. CDR3 length: 15 residues. The CDR3 DNA follows: TGTGCCAGTAGTCTCCACAGCAAACCCACCGGGGAGCTGTTTTTT. Protein sequence: CASSLHSKPTGELFF.

This clonotype appeared a few times. The chain has TRBV12-3 or TRBV12-4 and TRBJ1-4; TRBD1 aligns across 7 bases. The CDR3 sequence is 15 residues long. After removal of 6 bases from V and 5 bases from J, the junction contained 9 bases not matched to a gene. Here the CDR3 reads CASSIGQAQNEKLFF. Written as DNA, the CDR3 is TGTGCCAGCAGCATCGGACAGGCACAGAATGAAAAACTGTTTTTT.

The gene calls are TRBV2 and TRBJ2-2, with a weak D call TRBD2 (6 bases). V lost 4 bases, J lost 0 bases, and 9 bases lay in between. CDR1 and CDR2 (germline): SNHLY, FYNNEI. This CDR3 is built from 15 residues. CDR3 nucleotides: TGTGCCAGCAGTGGGGTAGCGGCGAACACCGGGGAGCTGTTTTTT. Protein: CASSGVAANTGELFF.

The chain couples TRBV2 to TRBJ2-2, with D hard to call. Germline assignment: CDR1 SNHLY and CDR2 FYNNEI. CDR3 length: 18 amino acids. Deletions cut 0 bases from V and 4 bases from J, with 18 bases between. In DNA form, the CDR3 reads TGTGCCAGCAGTGAAGCGCTTTTGATAGTAAGAGGCACCGGGGAGCTGTTTTTT. Translation: CASSEALLIVRGTGELFF.

This clonotype has more than one count but fewer than ten. This chain links TRBV6-5 with TRBJ2-3; 7 nucleotides align to TRBD2. This CDR3 has 17 residues. Trimming at V came to 0 bases and at J to 0 bases, leaving 6 bases not matched to a gene. CDR1 and CDR2 from the germline V gene are MNHEY and SVGAGI. CDR3 residues: CASSYSGAGSSTDTQYF. In DNA, the CDR3 is TGTGCCAGCAGTTACTCGGGAGCGGGGTCTAGCACAGATACGCAGTATTTT.